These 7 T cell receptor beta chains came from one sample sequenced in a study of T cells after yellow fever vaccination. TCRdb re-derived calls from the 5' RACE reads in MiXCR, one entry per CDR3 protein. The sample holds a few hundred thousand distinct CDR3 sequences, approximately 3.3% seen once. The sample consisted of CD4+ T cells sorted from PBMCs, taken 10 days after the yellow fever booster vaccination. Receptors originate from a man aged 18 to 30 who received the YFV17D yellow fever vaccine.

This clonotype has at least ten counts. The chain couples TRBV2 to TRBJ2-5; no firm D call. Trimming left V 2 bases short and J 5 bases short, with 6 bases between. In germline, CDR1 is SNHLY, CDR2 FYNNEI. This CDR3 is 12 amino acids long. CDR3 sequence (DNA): TGTGCCAGCAGTGAATCTTGGGAGACCCAGTACTTC. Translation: CASSESWETQYF.

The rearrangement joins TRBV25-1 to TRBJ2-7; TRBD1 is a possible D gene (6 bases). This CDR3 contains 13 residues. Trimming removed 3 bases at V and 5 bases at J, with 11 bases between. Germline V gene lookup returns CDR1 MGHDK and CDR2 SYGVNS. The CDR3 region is CASSDPGEDEQYV. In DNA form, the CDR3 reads TGTGCCAGCAGTGACCCAGGGGAAGACGAGCAGTACGTC.

Here the CDR3 DNA reads TGTGCCAGCAGCTTAGTCGGGACCAACTATGGCTACACCTTC. Translated: CASSLVGTNYGYTF. The rearrangement uses TRBV7-8 and TRBJ1-2, with a possible D match to TRBD1 (5 bases). CDR1 is SGHVS and CDR2 is FQNEAQ in the germline V gene. This CDR3 is built from 14 residues. The V end lost 1 base, the J end lost 2 bases, and 8 bases lay between the germline ends.

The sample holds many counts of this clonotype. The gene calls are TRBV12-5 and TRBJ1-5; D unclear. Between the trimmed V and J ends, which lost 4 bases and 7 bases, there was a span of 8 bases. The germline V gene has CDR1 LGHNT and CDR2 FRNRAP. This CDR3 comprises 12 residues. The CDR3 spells CASGSPGQPQHF. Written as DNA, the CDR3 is TGTGCTAGTGGTTCTCCGGGGCAGCCCCAGCATTTT.

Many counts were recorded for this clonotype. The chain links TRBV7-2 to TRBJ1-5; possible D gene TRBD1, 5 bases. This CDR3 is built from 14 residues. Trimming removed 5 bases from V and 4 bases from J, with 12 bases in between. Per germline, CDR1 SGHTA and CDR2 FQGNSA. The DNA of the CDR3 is TGTGCCAGCAGCCCCCTGGGGGGGAATCAGCCCCAGCATTTT. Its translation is CASSPLGGNQPQHF.

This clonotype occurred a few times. CDR3: CATSDPWVGQQFF. In DNA form, the CDR3 reads TGTGCCACCAGTGATCCCTGGGTAGGACAGCAGTTCTTC. The V and J genes are TRBV24-1 and TRBJ2-1; D not certain. Germline V lookup: CDR1 KGHDR, CDR2 SFDVKD. The V and J ends lost 3 bases and 11 bases respectively, with 13 bases between them. The CDR3 sequence is 13 residues long.

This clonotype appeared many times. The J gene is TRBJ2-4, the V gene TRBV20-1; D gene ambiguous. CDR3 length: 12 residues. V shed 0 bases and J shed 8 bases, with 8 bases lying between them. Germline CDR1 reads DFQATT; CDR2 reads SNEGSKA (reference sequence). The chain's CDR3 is CSARDPVDIQYF. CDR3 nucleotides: TGCAGTGCTAGAGACCCAGTGGACATTCAGTACTTC.